This note documents a single T cell receptor beta chain sequence. Its target antigen remains unknown. Base qualities are not recorded, but no much larger clone differs from it by a single base. The data belong to a study of shared clonotypes between healthy human individuals (dated by TCRdb to the early 2020s). In terms of the full investigation: A few men and two women, aged 18 to 49 years, made up the cohort. Leukapheresis yielded between about 0.85 and 10 billion PBMCs per donor. Different laboratories and diverse techniques were used to prepare libraries and sequence TCR repertoires, to increase sequencing depth and limit assay-specific biases. The study deeply sequenced blood TCR repertoires of 5 or 6 healthy adults to estimate repertoire size and the extent of clonotype sharing between individuals. For each donor, CD4 naive and CD4 memory were each run on three plates, CD8 naive on two plates, and CD8 memory on one plate.

The CDR3 runs 13 residues from the cysteine to the phenylalanine. Here the CDR3 DNA is all that survives: 39 bases in frame from base 1. The junction shows trimming of 2 bases on V and 16 bases on J, and the gene matches do not reach 10 bases of it. CDR1 and CDR2 are read off the germline V gene (reference sequence) as SGHNT and YYREEE. TCR CDR3 regions were amplified from genomic DNA by multiplex PCR using the deep immunoSEQ assay. Genomic DNA extracted from each cell subset was distributed evenly over all wells of several immunoSEQ 96-well plates, and each plate served as one replicate. For sorted subsets, around 200 ng genomic DNA, equal to 25,000 to 35,000 T cell genomes, was loaded into each replicate PCR. Purified libraries were quantified with a Qubit 3.0 fluorometer, sized on a Bioanalyzer 2100, and re-quantified with the KAPA Library Quantification kit. Every immunoSEQ 96-well plate was sequenced on a dedicated single-read 150-cycle Illumina NextSeq 550 flow cell. Regarding the original processing steps: Because only junctional sequences without quality scores were contained in the immunoSEQ output, filtering matching that applied to full-length reads could not be performed. To assign V/J genes and CDR3, sequences were annotated against IMGT germline references using PyIR, a Python wrapper for IgBLAST v1.9. Reads were removed for weak V/J assignments (E-value above 1e-6), missing CDR3, stop codons, out-of-frame junctions, or ambiguous translated residues. V3J clonotypes were defined as sequences sharing an identical inferred V gene, J gene, and CDR3 amino acid sequence. To compute the percentage overlap between repertoires, the number of shared unique clonotypes was divided by the size of the smaller repertoire. Three approaches were used to assess repertoire richness: RTK rarefaction, the Chao1 estimator, and Recon v2.1 estimates of unobserved clonotypes. Generation probabilities were computed with OLGA for all TCRbeta clonotypes obtained by the gDNA method from several donors. TCRdb stores this immuneACCESS table with in-frame sequences only. Part of the clones is absent; in the studies checked, under half of the shortfall reflects unresolved V genes, and no reason is known for the rest. V and J calls and clone size are given by that table; D and trimming were obtained from the DNA. The sample records about 2.4 million clones, approximately 94% of which are singletons. Clones ranked in the top ten supply 0.36% of the sample.

The donors were healthy, HIV-negative adults who had no recently reported acute infections or vaccinations. Only Caucasian adults living in Nashville, Tennessee, USA were represented among the donors. CD4+ T cells were enriched by magnetic negative selection; naive cells were then positively selected on CD45RA, and the negative fraction formed the memory subset. Blood was obtained by leukapheresis, after which PBMCs were separated by Ficoll-Histopaque density gradient centrifugation and cryopreserved in liquid nitrogen vapor phase. Analytical flow cytometry was used to check the purity and quantity of every magnetically sorted T cell population. Genomic DNA was isolated from each sorted fraction and quantified by UV absorbance on a Nanodrop 2000c. Overall results and qualifications from the work: Only blood was sampled, and tissue TCR repertoires likely differ from those in blood. Based on pairwise subsampling, the degree of clonotype sharing among donors was expected to be affected by sequencing depth. Naive subsets generally had larger estimated clonotype richness than memory subsets. The small number of donors limited the genetic and exposure-history diversity represented. Incomplete sequencing was indicated by rarefaction of sorted-subset datasets, despite the large sequencing depth. Across a handful of donors, around 5.4% of naive CD4, roughly 3.8% of naive CD8, 2.3% of memory CD4, and approximately 0.42% of memory CD8 clonotypes were shared. Compared with non-shared clonotypes, the clonotypes found in all four sorted-subset donors had higher generation probabilities.

This sequence was found in a man between 18 and 29 years old in good health. Some clones in this sample may be carry-over from other donors' samples. Sequencing was performed on naive CD4+ T cells from PBMCs. Read against the paper, the sample's cell subset or site label means: CD45RA+ positively selected. The rearranged chain carries TRBV5-4 and TRBJ2-1, with 9 bases in between that match TRBD2. The nucleotide sequence reads TGTGCCAGCAGCTTTACTCCGGGACTAGCAACTTTCTTC. Its protein product is CASSFTPGLATFF.